The clone carrying this T cell receptor (beta chain) is large by frequency. This sample was included in a study of T cell clusters in autoimmune cytopenias. TRB rearrangements were amplified by touch-down multiplex PCR with mixed TRB-A/B primers. TCRdb derives one entry per CDR3 protein from the multiplex PCR reads, leaving out DNA. The table for this sample gives hundreds of distinct CDR3 sequences. Each sample's input was around 250 ng genomic DNA, roughly 38,000 genome equivalents. The germline gives CDR1 MNHEY, CDR2 SVGAGI. The CDR3 is made up of 13 amino acids. These data were also reused for a study on T cell repertoires in aging, cancer and after chemotherapy. From that paper: Rebound thymic output was suggested by rising median generation probability during chemotherapy in each cancer cohort. No conclusions about immunological memory after chemotherapy can be drawn from the repertoire data.

The receptor was isolated from a human donor in good health. V usage is TRBV6-5 and J usage is TRBJ2-3; without DNA, the TCRdb call of TRBD1 cannot be checked. Sequenced material: peripheral blood. CDR3 loop: CASREGGTDTQYF.